The 20 T cell receptor beta chains below come from one sample, sequenced in a study of T cells in Graves' hyperthyroidism and ophthalmopathy. Researchers amplified the TCR beta CDR3 regions from RNA transcripts. A first-round RT-PCR of the TCR CDR3 used the HTBI primer set. TCRdb used MiXCR to reprocess the multiplex PCR reads, holding one entry per CDR3 protein. The table lists approximately 400,000 distinct CDR3 sequences, roughly 15% of them singletons, with 20% in the top ten. Sequencing was done on a sample of blood. The receptor set was obtained from a woman in her 30s with Graves' ophthalmopathy.

This clonotype was observed at least ten times. The chain couples TRBV28 to TRBJ1-2; D is unresolved. Trimming shortened V by 2 bases and J by 3 bases, and 13 bases separated the two germline ends. The CDR3 extends over 15 amino acids. CDR1 and CDR2 (germline): MDHEN, SYDVKM. CDR3 region: CASSLQDGRDYGYTF. In nucleotides, the CDR3 is TGTGCCAGCAGTTTACAGGACGGTAGAGACTATGGCTACACCTTC.

This clonotype showed up many times. The CDR3 is CASSFSSGGADTQYF. The CDR3 DNA sequence: TGTGCCAGCAGCTTTTCCTCAGGGGGCGCAGATACGCAGTATTTT. The rearrangement joins TRBV7-2 to TRBJ2-3; 8 bases are a match to TRBD1. The V gene's germline CDR1 is SGHTA and CDR2 FQGNSA. This CDR3 spans 15 amino acids. V lost 3 bases, J lost 4 bases, and 6 bases stayed unmatched.

This clonotype was detected many times. This chain connects TRBV20-1 to TRBJ2-7; 8 bases match TRBD1. CDR3 length equals 16 residues. Germline CDR1 DFQATT, CDR2 SNEGSKA (reference sequence). Losses at the gene ends were 0 bases for V and 5 bases for J; bases not matched to a gene: 12. The CDR3 region is CSARDPGRQGRNEQYF. For the CDR3, the DNA is TGCAGTGCTAGAGATCCGGGGCGACAGGGGAGAAACGAGCAGTACTTC.

The V call is TRBV2, the J call TRBJ1-2, with 8 bases identical to TRBD1. Per the germline V gene, CDR1 is SNHLY and CDR2 is FYNNEI. The CDR3 has 15 amino acids. The V and J ends lost 6 bases and 4 bases, in that order; junction bases with no gene match: 10. DNA for the CDR3: TGTGCCAGCAGACCGGGACAGGTGGATTCCTATGGCTACACCTTC. Amino acids: CASRPGQVDSYGYTF. The whole variable domain, filled in from reference TRBV2 and TRBJ1-2, reads EPEVTQTPSHQVTQMGQEVILRCVPISNHLYFYWYRQILGQKVEFLVSFYNNEISEKSEIFDDQFSVERPDGSNFTLKIRSTKLEDSAMYFCASRPGQVDSYGYTFGSGTRLTVV.

This clonotype was recorded many times. The rearrangement links TRBV2 to TRBJ1-1, with D perhaps TRBD1 (5 bases). V lost 8 bases and J 0 bases, leaving 13 bases between the germline ends. CDR1 is SNHLY, CDR2 FYNNEI, per germline. The CDR3 covers 14 residues. CDR3: CASYKQGMNTEAFF. The CDR3 DNA reads TGTGCCAGCTACAAGCAGGGAATGAACACTGAAGCTTTCTTT.

The chain combines TRBV29-1 with TRBJ2-2, with 7 positions matching TRBD2. CDR1 and CDR2 (germline): SQVTM, ANQGSEA. This CDR3 is built from 13 residues. J lost 5 bases, V lost 3 bases, and 3 bases had no gene match. DNA for the CDR3: TGCAGCGTTGAGGGGGGGAGAACCGGGGAGCTGTTTTTT. Translation: CSVEGGRTGELFF.

Ten or more counts support this clonotype. This chain joins TRBV5-1 and TRBJ2-3; 7 bases are a match to TRBD2. Germline V lookup: CDR1 SGHRS, CDR2 YFSETQ. Trimming took 2 bases from V and 0 from J; bases not matched to a gene: 3. The CDR3 runs to 15 residues. CDR3 loop: CASSFKLASTDTQYF. The CDR3 DNA reads as TGCGCCAGCAGCTTTAAACTAGCGAGCACAGATACGCAGTATTTT. The variable domain in full, completed from reference TRBV5-1 and TRBJ2-3, reads KAGVTQTPRYLIKTRGQQVTLSCSPISGHRSVSWYQQTPGQGLQFLFEYFSETQRNKGNFPGRFSGRQFSNSRSEMNVSTLELGDSALYLCASSFKLASTDTQYFGPGTRLTVL.

The table lists this clonotype with many counts. V gene TRBV30 combines with J gene TRBJ1-2; D is ambiguous. Germline assignment: CDR1 GTSNPN and CDR2 SVGIG (reference sequence). The CDR3 totals 15 residues. CDR3 region: CATFPATVANYGYTF. The DNA of the CDR3 is TGTGCTACCTTCCCCGCGACGGTAGCTAACTATGGCTACACCTTC.

For this clonotype: The CDR3 does not close with the conserved phenylalanine or tryptophan, likely indicating a read error. J is TRBJ2-7 and V is TRBV28, with D perhaps being TRBD1 or TRBD2 (5 bases each). V dropped 3 bases and J dropped 2 bases, with 11 bases sitting between them. This CDR3 is built from 14 residues. Germline CDR1 is MDHEN and CDR2 is SYDVKM. CDR3 coding DNA: TGTGCCAGCAGTTTTGAGGGGTTCGCCTACGAGCAGTACCTC. Residues: CASSFEGFAYEQYL.

The DNA for the CDR3 is TGTGCCAGCAGTTTACTTACCCCGAACACCGGGGAGCTGTTTTTT. The encoded protein is CASSLLTPNTGELFF. The chain links TRBV12-3 or TRBV12-4 to TRBJ2-2; D is uncertain. The CDR3 covers 15 residues. Trimming took 2 bases from V and 0 from J, leaving 7 bases between them.

Comments on this clonotype: With a much larger clone just one base away, this may be a read error. The chain recombines TRBV10-3 with TRBJ1-1; a possible D gene is TRBD1 (6 bases). This CDR3 comprises 14 residues. The V gene's germline CDR1 is ENHRY and CDR2 SYGVKD. CDR3 in amino acids: CAVSESLGATEAFF. Here the CDR3 DNA reads TGTGCCGTCAGTGAGTCTCTGGGGGCCACTGAAGCTTTCTTT.

The V and J genes are TRBV7-2 and TRBJ1-1, with TRBD1 as a possible D gene (5 bases). This CDR3 comprises 16 residues. V dropped 5 bases and J dropped 4 bases, with 20 bases sitting between them. Per the germline V gene, CDR1 is SGHTA and CDR2 is FQGNSA. CDR3 protein: CASSGGQEPWGTEAFF. As DNA, the CDR3 is TGTGCCAGCAGCGGGGGTCAGGAGCCTTGGGGCACTGAAGCTTTCTTT.

The chain recombines TRBV5-6 with TRBJ2-2; weak D call: TRBD2 (6 bases). Germline V lookup: CDR1 SGHDT, CDR2 YYEEEE. This CDR3 comprises 14 residues. V lost 5 bases, J lost 3 bases, and 11 bases lay in between. Here the CDR3 DNA reads TGTGCCAGCAGTCGTCCGGGAGACACCGGGGAGCTGTTTTTT. Protein sequence: CASSRPGDTGELFF. The full variable domain, with the rest looked up from reference TRBV5-6 and TRBJ2-2, is DAGVTQSPTHLIKTRGQQVTLRCSPKSGHDTVSWYQQALGQGPQFIFQYYEEEERQRGNFPDRFSGHQFPNYSSELNVNALLLGDSALYLCASSRPGDTGELFFGEGSRLTVL.

The chain joins TRBV7-3 to TRBJ2-2; D might be TRBD1 (6 bases). The CDR3 extends over 21 amino acids. V gave up 5 bases and J gave up 4 bases, with 32 bases separating them. Germline V lookup: CDR1 SGHTA, CDR2 FQGTGA. The CDR3 region has the DNA TGTGCCAGCAGCGTAATCCCCTTTCGCACAGGGCCCCGAACTTCCACCGGGGAGCTGTTTTTT. It specifies CASSVIPFRTGPRTSTGELFF.

In its sample, this clonotype was seen a few times. CDR3 nucleotide sequence: TGTGCCAGCAGTGAGGAAAGCGGGGGGGCTAGAGATACGCAGTATTTT. Amino acids: CASSEESGGARDTQYF. The genes are TRBV6-4 and TRBJ2-3; 10 nucleotides match TRBD2. The CDR3 runs 16 residues. Germline lookup yields CDR1 MRHNA and CDR2 SNTAGT. After removal of 3 bases from V and 5 bases from J, the junction contained 8 bases not matched to a gene.

This clonotype was counted at least ten times. The CDR3 DNA reads TGCGCCAGCAGCTTGAGGGGACAGGGAAAGGTGAACACTGAAGCTTTCTTT. It is translated as CASSLRGQGKVNTEAFF. The rearrangement uses TRBV5-1 and TRBJ1-1; 9 bases match TRBD1. The CDR3 is made up of 17 amino acids. Germline CDR1 is SGHRS and CDR2 is YFSETQ. Losses at the gene ends were 1 base for V and 0 bases for J; bases not matched to a gene: 7.

Worth noting for this clonotype: This may stem from a read error, because a much larger clone lies one nucleotide away. The rearrangement joins TRBV5-1 to TRBJ2-1; D is ambiguous. Germline V gene lookup returns CDR1 SGHRS and CDR2 YFSETQ. V was trimmed by 3 bases and J by 5 bases, leaving 15 bases between them. The CDR3 contains 15 residues. CDR3 in DNA: TGCGCCAGCAGCTCGCCGTCGCTCTTCGACAATGAGCAGTTCTTC. It translates to CASSSPSLFDNEQFF. Combining the CDR3 with reference TRBV5-1 and TRBJ2-1 gives the whole variable domain KAGVTQTPRYLIKTRGQQVTLSCSPISGHRSVSWYQQTPGQGLQFLFEYFSETQRNKGNFPGRFSGRQFSNSRSEMNVSTLELGDSALYLCASSSPSLFDNEQFFGPGTRLTVL.

The J gene is TRBJ2-2, the V gene TRBV9; 7 nucleotides align to TRBD2. Trimming removed 4 bases from V and 1 base from J; junction bases left unmatched: 10. This CDR3 spans 17 amino acids. From germline, CDR1 is SGDLS and CDR2 YYNGEE. The CDR3 DNA reads as TGTGCCAGCAGCAAGGAAGCGGGGCCGGGGAACACCGGGGAGCTGTTTTTT. Translating gives CASSKEAGPGNTGELFF.

This clonotype was detected many times. This chain joins TRBV20-1 and TRBJ2-5, with 8 positions matching TRBD2. The V and J ends lost 3 bases and 5 bases, in that order; junction bases with no gene match: 5. The germline CDR1 and CDR2 sequences are DFQATT and SNEGSKA (reference sequence). The CDR3 runs to 13 residues. CDR3 residues: CSASGRATETQYF. CDR3 DNA: TGCAGTGCTAGCGGGAGGGCCACGGAGACCCAGTACTTC.

This clonotype was counted at least ten times. This chain's CDR3 is CSTISGTGIEGSNQPQHF. The CDR3, as DNA: TGCAGTACCATCTCCGGGACAGGGATCGAGGGTAGCAATCAGCCCCAGCATTTT. The gene calls are TRBV20-1 and TRBJ1-5; 9 nucleotides match TRBD1. Germline loops: CDR1 DFQATT, CDR2 SNEGSKA (reference sequence). V lost 8 bases and J lost 0; bases outside the gene matches: 17. The CDR3 is 18 residues long.